This TCR beta chain was recovered during a study of blood T cell repertoires in COVID-19. About the research overall: The United States, Italy and Spain supplied acute and convalescent COVID-19 samples.

The CDR3 runs to 16 residues. Germline V gene lookup returns CDR1 SEHNR and CDR2 FQNEAQ (reference sequence). V lost 5 bases to trimming and J lost 9 bases; unmatched junction nucleotides: 15. Under the authors' procedure: Researchers report that nucleated cell counts were estimated from reference gene primer amplification. Sequencing was performed with immunoSEQ multiplex PCR; in TCRdb, only in-frame clones are kept and a portion is missing. The V and J calls and clone size were taken over from that table, and D and trimming were inferred from the DNA. Here the sample spans about 150,000 clones, approximately 81% being singletons.

The sequenced sample was peripheral blood. The genes are TRBV7-9 and TRBJ2-1, with 8 bases lining up with TRBD2. This sequence originates from a woman between 55 and 75 years old with COVID-19, enrolled during active disease. The CDR3 here is CASSALAAGGPGEQFF. The CDR3 DNA reads TGTGCCAGCAGCGCCCTGGCGGCGGGGGGTCCGGGTGAGCAGTTCTTC.